These 9 T cell receptor beta chains were all obtained from the same sample, sequenced in a study of beta chain features in type 1 diabetes. Expressed TCRB transcripts were sequenced because the entire RNA isolate underwent reverse transcription. Generated by immunoSEQ multiplex PCR, the TCRdb table keeps only in-frame clones and is missing some. This sample yields roughly 170,000 clones, of which about 13% are seen a single time; 0.62% belongs to the top ten. Specimen: central memory CD4+ T cells from blood. The source of these receptors is a woman aged 18-35 years in good health.

This chain links TRBV5-1 with TRBJ2-5; weak D call: TRBD1 (5 bases). Germline CDR1 and CDR2: SGHRS and YFSETQ. V lost 0 bases, J lost 5 bases, and 8 bases lay in between. This CDR3 is built from 13 residues. The CDR3 DNA follows: TGCGCCAGCAGCTTGGTGGGGCAGGAGACCCAGTACTTC. Translating it yields CASSLVGQETQYF.

In its sample, this clone was seen a few times. The rearrangement joins TRBV4-2 to TRBJ2-3; D call uncertain. Germline-derived CDR1 and CDR2 are LGHNA and YNFKEQ. This CDR3 has 14 residues. V was shortened by 4 bases and J by 6 bases, with 14 bases between the two germline ends. The chain's CDR3 is CASSPQETRDTQYF. CDR3 DNA: TGTGCCAGCAGCCCGCAGGAAACCCGCGATACGCAGTATTTT.

The chain is built from TRBV29-1 and TRBJ2-7; 12 bases line up with TRBD2. CDR1 is SQVTM, CDR2 ANQGSEA, per germline. With 5 bases clipped from V and 2 bases from J, the junction kept 1 base outside the gene matches. This CDR3 comprises 13 residues. This CDR3 reads CSVWTSGAYEQYF. The CDR3 nucleotides are TGCAGCGTTTGGACTAGCGGGGCCTACGAGCAGTACTTC.

The gene calls are TRBV6-4 and TRBJ2-5; perhaps TRBD1 as D (5 bases). This CDR3 comprises 15 residues. V lost 0 bases to trimming and J lost 5 bases, with 13 bases between them. The V gene's germline CDR1 is MRHNA and CDR2 SNTAGT. The CDR3 coding sequence is TGTGCCAGCAGTGACTCAGGGCTCCCAGGGGAGACCCAGTACTTC. Its translation: CASSDSGLPGETQYF.

This clone rates as medium-sized (0.01 to 0.1%). The CDR3 spells CSVEGSVQDTQYF. The CDR3 DNA is TGCAGCGTTGAAGGGTCGGTTCAAGATACGCAGTATTTT. This chain links TRBV29-1 with TRBJ2-3; D gene unclear. The CDR3 runs 13 residues. Trimming left V 1 base short and J 5 bases short, with 10 bases between. The germline gives CDR1 SQVTM, CDR2 ANQGSEA.

The chain uses TRBV19 and TRBJ2-5; 9 bases match TRBD1. The CDR3 extends over 16 amino acids. The V segment lost 7 bases and the J segment 4 bases; nucleotides outside the gene matches: 13. Germline V gene data show CDR1 as LNHDA and CDR2 as SQIVND (reference sequence). The CDR3 nucleotides read TGTGCCAGTACCAGCCCGGGACAGGGTTCCGGAGAGACCCAGTACTTC. This codes for CASTSPGQGSGETQYF.

The chain uses TRBV29-1 and TRBJ2-2, with TRBD2 as a possible D gene (5 bases). V was pared by 4 bases and J by 5 bases, with 11 bases between. The CDR3 runs to 13 residues. Germline-derived CDR1 and CDR2 are SQVTM and ANQGSEA. CDR3 in DNA: TGCAGCGTTGTGTTGTGGACTACCGGGGAGCTGTTTTTT. This gives the protein CSVVLWTTGELFF.

In this sample, this clone turned up a few times. This chain joins TRBV19 and TRBJ1-5; 7 bases align to TRBD1. V was clipped by 6 bases and J by 0 bases; unmatched bases: 5. Germline CDR1 is LNHDA and CDR2 is SQIVND (reference sequence). This CDR3 is built from 15 residues. The CDR3 here is CASRLQGYSNQPQHF. The CDR3 nucleotides read TGTGCCAGTAGATTACAGGGGTATAGCAATCAGCCCCAGCATTTT.

This clone was observed a handful of times. The V gene is TRBV28, the J gene TRBJ1-2; D unresolved. The V gene's germline CDR1 is MDHEN and CDR2 SYDVKM. V lost 8 bases to trimming and J lost 6 bases, with 16 bases between them. The CDR3 spans 13 residues. The CDR3 sequence is CASCLRGTDGYTF. CDR3 DNA sequence: TGTGCCAGCTGCCTACGGGGAACGGATGGCTACACCTTC.